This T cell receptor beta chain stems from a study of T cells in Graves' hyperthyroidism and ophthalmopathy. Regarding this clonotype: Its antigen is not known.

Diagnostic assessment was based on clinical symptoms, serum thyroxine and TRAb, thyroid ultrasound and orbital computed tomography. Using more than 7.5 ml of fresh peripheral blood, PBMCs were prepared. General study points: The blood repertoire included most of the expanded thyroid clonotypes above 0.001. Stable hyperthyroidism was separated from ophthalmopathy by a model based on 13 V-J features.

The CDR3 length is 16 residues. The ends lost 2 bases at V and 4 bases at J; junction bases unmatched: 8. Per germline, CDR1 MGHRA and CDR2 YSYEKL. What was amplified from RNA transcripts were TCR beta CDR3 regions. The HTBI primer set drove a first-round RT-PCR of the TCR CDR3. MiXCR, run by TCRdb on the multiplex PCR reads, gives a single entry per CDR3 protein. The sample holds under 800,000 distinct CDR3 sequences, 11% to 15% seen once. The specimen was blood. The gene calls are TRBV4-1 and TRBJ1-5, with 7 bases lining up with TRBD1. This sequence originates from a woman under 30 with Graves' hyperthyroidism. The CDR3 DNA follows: TGCGCCAGCAGCCAAACGACAGGGTCCATGAATCAGCCCCAGCATTTT. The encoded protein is CASSQTTGSMNQPQHF.